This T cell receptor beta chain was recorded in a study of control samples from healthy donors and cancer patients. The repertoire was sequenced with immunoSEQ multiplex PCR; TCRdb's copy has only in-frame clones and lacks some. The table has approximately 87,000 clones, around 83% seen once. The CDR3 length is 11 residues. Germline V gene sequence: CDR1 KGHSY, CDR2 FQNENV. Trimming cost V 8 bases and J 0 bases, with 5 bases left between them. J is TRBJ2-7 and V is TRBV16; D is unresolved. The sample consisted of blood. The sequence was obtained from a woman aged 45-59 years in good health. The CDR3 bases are TGTGCCAGCGGGGTCTCCTACGAGCAGTACTTC. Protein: CASGVSYEQYF.